These 30 T cell receptor beta chains came from one sample sequenced in a study of siplizumab effects on memory and regulatory T cells (dated by TCRdb to between 2018 and 2021). Preparation of the library involved the immunoSEQ multiplex PCR assay. Sourced from immuneACCESS, this table was stored by TCRdb with only in-frame sequences that have V and J called. A share of the clones is absent; for the studies checked, an unresolved V gene accounts for under half, and the remainder has no known explanation. The sample table records roughly 62,000 clones; 85% to 95% of these occur just once. 38% of the sample comes from the top ten. Sequenced sample: CD8+ T cells sorted from blood. These receptors were collected from a human donor in good health.

The chain has TRBV27 and TRBJ1-1, with 7 nucleotides matching TRBD1. The V segment lost 5 bases and the J segment 7 bases; nucleotides outside the gene matches: 19. Germline-derived CDR1 and CDR2 are MNHEY and SMNVEV (reference sequence). There are 17 residues in the CDR3. CDR3 protein: CASSMRGLQGVNVEAFF. CDR3 nucleotides: TGTGCCAGCAGTATGAGGGGGCTTCAGGGGGTAAACGTTGAAGCTTTCTTT.

This clone appeared a single time. The J gene is TRBJ2-2, the V gene TRBV6-5, with D maybe TRBD2 (6 bases). CDR1 and CDR2 (germline): MNHEY, SVGAGI. V lost 4 bases and J 4 bases, leaving 13 bases between the germline ends. CDR3 length: 15 amino acids. CDR3 DNA sequence: TGTGCCAGCAGTTTCGTACTAGCTTCCACCGGGGAGCTGTTTTTT. It translates to CASSFVLASTGELFF.

The V gene is TRBV30, the J gene TRBJ1-2; D is unresolved. Germline V gene sequence: CDR1 GTSNPN, CDR2 SVGIG (reference sequence). The length of the CDR3 is 12 residues. The CDR3 sequence: CALEMTHSGYTF. The CDR3 DNA reads TGTGCGCTGGAGATGACCCACAGTGGCTACACCTTC.

The CDR3 protein is CASSYGSNQPQHF. CDR3 sequence (DNA): TGTGCCAGCAGTTACGGAAGTAATCAGCCCCAGCATTTT. This chain connects TRBV6-5 to TRBJ1-5; D is unresolved. Germline CDR1 is MNHEY and CDR2 is SVGAGI. This CDR3 is built from 13 residues. The V end was cut by 2 bases, the J end by 4 bases, with 6 bases between.

The chain carries TRBV11-3 and TRBJ2-1; D is undetermined. CDR1 SGHNT and CDR2 YENEEA come from the germline V gene. This CDR3 region has 16 residues. Trimming removed 6 bases at V and 2 bases at J, with 17 bases between. The CDR3 loop is CASSIERNNPYNEQFF. The CDR3 DNA sequence: TGTGCCAGCAGTATAGAGAGGAACAATCCCTACAATGAGCAGTTCTTC.

This chain joins TRBV19 and TRBJ2-7; the D is unclear. The V end lost 7 bases, the J end lost 1 base, and 14 bases lay between the germline ends. Germline lookup yields CDR1 LNHDA and CDR2 SQIVND (reference sequence). The CDR3 is 14 residues long. The CDR3 DNA is TGTGCCAGTACCCAAACAGCTGAATCCTACGAGCAGTACTTC. Translating gives CASTQTAESYEQYF.

The rearrangement links TRBV30 to TRBJ1-6; D is possibly TRBD1 (5 bases). Trimming cost V 3 bases and J 0 bases, with 18 bases left between them. CDR3 length equals 18 residues. Germline CDR1 and CDR2: GTSNPN and SVGIG (reference sequence). The CDR3 protein is CAWRGTDGPSSYNSPLHF. The CDR3, as DNA: TGTGCCTGGAGGGGGACGGACGGCCCTAGCTCCTATAATTCACCCCTCCACTTT.

The chain employs TRBV6-1 and TRBJ2-3; 9 bases map to TRBD1. J gave up 1 base and V 4 bases, and 3 bases lay outside the gene matches. This CDR3 is built from 15 residues. Germline V gene sequence: CDR1 MNHNS, CDR2 SASEGT. CDR3 sequence (DNA): TGTGCCAGCAGTGGGACAGGGGCGGGCACAGATACGCAGTATTTT. This encodes CASSGTGAGTDTQYF.

The chain joins TRBV2 to TRBJ1-2; unclear D gene. CDR3 length equals 15 residues. CDR1 and CDR2 (germline): SNHLY, FYNNEI. Trimming took off 3 bases at V and 6 bases at J, with 17 bases between the two ends. CDR3 nucleotide sequence: TGTGCCAGCAGTGACCTTTTAAGACCAGATGATGGCTACACCTTC. This encodes CASSDLLRPDDGYTF.

The V and J genes are TRBV2 and TRBJ2-7; the match to TRBD1 covers 10 bases. The CDR3 length is 16 residues. The germline CDR1 and CDR2 sequences are SNHLY and FYNNEI. V gave up 3 bases and J gave up 3 bases; unmatched junction bases: 8. In nucleotides, the CDR3 is TGTGCCAGCAGTGAGCCGGGACAGGGGCGATACTACGAGCAGTACTTC. Translation gives CASSEPGQGRYYEQYF.

The rearrangement uses TRBV7-9 and TRBJ2-2; no reliable D call. Germline values: CDR1 SEHNR, CDR2 FQNEAQ (reference sequence). The CDR3 sequence is 13 residues long. Trimming cost V 10 bases and J 2 bases, with 11 bases left between them. Here the CDR3 reads CATLDANTGELFF. The DNA of the CDR3 is TGTGCCACCCTGGACGCAAACACCGGGGAGCTGTTTTTT.

The J gene is TRBJ2-6, the V gene TRBV4-2; D gene ambiguous. The V end lost 0 bases, the J end lost 0 bases, and 6 bases lay between the germline ends. Germline V CDR1 and CDR2: LGHNA, YNFKEQ. The CDR3 contains 16 residues. Written as DNA, the CDR3 is TGTGCCAGCAGCCAAGATCTGGACTCTGGGGCCAACGTCCTGACTTTC. The encoded protein is CASSQDLDSGANVLTF.

The gene calls are TRBV5-1 and TRBJ2-3; 7 bases are shared with TRBD2. The CDR3 is made up of 16 amino acids. Germline CDR1 is SGHRS and CDR2 is YFSETQ. Germline trimming cut 0 bases from V and 2 bases from J; bases unmatched to any gene: 6. CDR3 residues: CASSLGRAGPTDTQYF. DNA for the CDR3: TGCGCCAGCAGCTTGGGAAGAGCGGGGCCCACAGATACGCAGTATTTT.

V and J are TRBV10-2 and TRBJ2-3, with D hard to call. In germline, CDR1 is WSHSY, CDR2 SAAADI. Deletions cut 6 bases from V and 0 bases from J, with 10 bases between. This CDR3 has 14 amino acids. CDR3 nucleotides: TGCGCCAGCAGGGATCGGCTAAGCACAGATACGCAGTATTTT. Protein sequence: CASRDRLSTDTQYF.

The DNA for the CDR3 is TGTGCCAGCAGTTACAGCGGGAGCTCCTACAATGAGCAGTTCTTC. Translated: CASSYSGSSYNEQFF. The chain has TRBV6-6 and TRBJ2-1; 8 bases map to TRBD2. V shed 2 bases and J 0 bases; nucleotides not matched to a gene: 0. This CDR3 comprises 15 residues. Germline-derived CDR1 and CDR2 are MNHNY and SVGAGI (reference sequence).

This clone was observed a single time. The CDR3: CASSDTGYYEQYF. CDR3 in DNA: TGTGCCAGCAGTGATACAGGGTACTACGAGCAGTACTTC. The V and J genes are TRBV25-1 and TRBJ2-7, with a weak D call TRBD1 (6 bases). CDR1 MGHDK and CDR2 SYGVNS come from the germline V gene. This CDR3 spans 13 amino acids. The ends were cut back, 3 bases at V and 3 bases at J, with 9 bases in the middle.

V gene TRBV2 combines with J gene TRBJ1-5, with D tentatively TRBD1 (6 bases). Trimming left V 6 bases short and J 3 bases short, with 15 bases between. The CDR3 is 15 amino acids. Germline assignment: CDR1 SNHLY and CDR2 FYNNEI. This chain's CDR3 is CASRRGTATNQPQHF. Written as DNA, the CDR3 is TGTGCCAGCAGAAGGGGGACGGCTACCAATCAGCCCCAGCATTTT.

The rearrangement links TRBV14 to TRBJ2-7, with 7 bases lining up with TRBD1. Trimming at V came to 4 bases and at J to 2 bases, leaving 11 bases not matched to a gene. CDR1 SGHDN and CDR2 FVKESK come from the germline V gene. The CDR3 spans 16 residues. For the CDR3, the DNA is TGTGCCAGCAGCCCCTGGGGTGAGGGGGCGCCCTACGAGCAGTACTTC. Translation: CASSPWGEGAPYEQYF.

The chain employs TRBV5-5 and TRBJ2-1; 7 bases fit TRBD1. With V trimmed by 3 bases and J by 3 bases, 15 bases remained unmatched. The CDR3 is made up of 18 amino acids. Per germline, CDR1 SGHKS and CDR2 YYEKEE (reference sequence). CDR3 residues: CASSSLPWDRANYNEQFF. The CDR3 DNA follows: TGTGCCAGCAGCTCGTTGCCCTGGGACAGAGCGAACTACAATGAGCAGTTCTTC.

The chain carries TRBV4-1 and TRBJ2-1, with 9 bases identical to TRBD2. The CDR3 is made up of 18 amino acids. The trim removed 0 bases at V and 4 bases at J, leaving 10 bases unmatched. Germline CDR1 is MGHRA and CDR2 is YSYEKL. The DNA for the CDR3 is TGCGCCAGCAGCCAAGATCCGAGACTAGCGGTGGTATACAATGAGCAGTTCTTC. Its translation: CASSQDPRLAVVYNEQFF.

This clone was counted a single time. The V and J genes are TRBV15 and TRBJ1-1; D gene ambiguous. Germline V gene lookup returns CDR1 LNHNV and CDR2 YYDKDF (reference sequence). V was cut by 5 bases and J by 1 base, with 8 bases left in between. This CDR3 is 13 amino acids long. The CDR3 sequence: CATSGLWNTEAFF. The CDR3 DNA reads as TGTGCCACCAGCGGCCTTTGGAACACTGAAGCTTTCTTT.

The genes are TRBV9 and TRBJ2-1; D uncertain. The CDR3 consists of 13 residues. The V gene lost 3 bases and the J gene lost 8 bases, with 12 bases spanning the gap. CDR1 is SGDLS and CDR2 is YYNGEE in the germline V gene. The CDR3 protein is CASSGPTTDEQFF. Written as DNA, the CDR3 is TGTGCCAGCAGCGGACCTACCACGGATGAGCAGTTCTTC.

The chain couples TRBV4-2 to TRBJ2-1; weak D call: TRBD1 (6 bases). The CDR3 has 17 amino acids. Germline CDR1 reads LGHNA; CDR2 reads YNFKEQ. Deletions cut 0 bases from V and 0 bases from J, with 12 bases between. The CDR3 sequence is CASSQDRDTLSYNEQFF. In nucleotides, the CDR3 is TGTGCCAGCAGCCAAGATCGGGACACTCTCTCCTACAATGAGCAGTTCTTC.

This clone is a singleton in its sample. The chain employs TRBV15 and TRBJ1-1; no clear D. In germline, CDR1 is LNHNV, CDR2 YYDKDF (reference sequence). V was shortened by 1 base and J by 2 bases, with 8 bases between the two germline ends. The length of the CDR3 is 14 residues. CDR3 residues: CATSRASANTEAFF. In DNA form, the CDR3 reads TGTGCCACCAGCAGAGCCTCGGCCAACACTGAAGCTTTCTTT.

The V call is TRBV9, the J call TRBJ2-3, with TRBD2 matching 9 bases. The germline V gene has CDR1 SGDLS and CDR2 YYNGEE. The CDR3 is made up of 15 amino acids. V lost 0 bases, J lost 5 bases, and 4 bases stayed unmatched. CDR3 sequence reads: CASSVAAGGLDTQYF. For the CDR3, the DNA is TGTGCCAGCAGCGTAGCTGCGGGAGGGTTAGATACGCAGTATTTT.

V and J are TRBV7-3 and TRBJ2-1, with 9 bases fitting TRBD2. The CDR3 consists of 15 residues. Germline CDR1 reads SGHTA; CDR2 reads FQGTGA. V shed 1 base and J 2 bases; nucleotides not matched to a gene: 0. CDR3 amino acids: CASSLSGRAYNEQFF. The DNA of the CDR3 is TGTGCCAGCAGCTTAAGCGGGAGGGCCTACAATGAGCAGTTCTTC.

This chain connects TRBV27 to TRBJ1-5; D uncertain. Germline V gene lookup returns CDR1 MNHEY and CDR2 SMNVEV (reference sequence). The CDR3 spans 14 residues. Trimming took 0 bases from V and 7 from J, leaving 10 bases between them. The CDR3 is CASSLSRDDQPQHF. For the CDR3, the DNA is TGTGCCAGCAGTTTATCGCGGGATGACCAGCCCCAGCATTTT.

The rearrangement uses TRBV6-5 and TRBJ1-4; a weak D match, TRBD1 (6 bases). Germline CDR1 reads MNHEY; CDR2 reads SVGAGI. V was clipped by 10 bases and J by 8 bases, with 17 bases between them. CDR3 length: 13 amino acids. The CDR3 DNA reads TGTGCCACCCACCAAACGGGACACGAAAAACTGTTTTTT. Encoded protein: CATHQTGHEKLFF.

The gene calls are TRBV2 and TRBJ2-7; maybe TRBD2 (7 bases). Germline lookup yields CDR1 SNHLY and CDR2 FYNNEI. There are 15 residues in the CDR3. With 5 bases removed from V and 4 bases from J, the gap between germline ends came to 18 bases. CDR3 sequence reads: CASSWTEGGGYEQYF. CDR3 in DNA: TGTGCCAGCAGTTGGACCGAGGGGGGGGGTTACGAGCAGTACTTC.

This sequence joins TRBV30 and TRBJ1-6; the match to TRBD1 covers 10 bases. Germline V lookup: CDR1 GTSNPN, CDR2 SVGIG (reference sequence). The CDR3 contains 17 residues. V lost 3 bases and J lost 1; bases outside the gene matches: 6. The CDR3 sequence is CAWSQGDRGSYNSPLHF. The CDR3 DNA sequence: TGTGCCTGGAGCCAAGGGGACAGGGGATCCTATAATTCACCCCTCCACTTT.